This paragraph covers one TCR beta chain sequence. The target antigen is unknown. The data stem from a study of shared clonotypes between healthy human individuals. Findings of the study overall: Naive subsets usually exceeded memory subsets in estimated richness.

Execution of the assay was at deep level. Method: immunoSEQ multiplex PCR; TCRdb's copy keeps in-frame clones and lacks some. This sample has some 2 million clones, with about 95% found just once. Selected positively for CCR7 and CD45RO-negative, naive CD8 cells excluded terminally differentiated effector memory CD45RA+ cells. Specimen: naive CD8+ T cells sorted from blood. The receptor's source is a man aged 18 to 29 in good health.

CDR3 amino acids: CASSLDPGRAYEQYF. CDR3 nucleotide sequence: TGTGCCAGCAGCTTAGACCCGGGACGGGCTTATGAGCAGTACTTC. This chain joins TRBV11-2 and TRBJ2-7; D is perhaps TRBD1 or TRBD2 (5 bases each). The CDR3 loop spans 15 amino acids. Germline values: CDR1 SGHAT, CDR2 FQNNGV. V lost 0 bases to trimming and J lost 7 bases, with 16 bases between them.